This TCR beta chain was captured by sequencing in a study of blood T cell repertoires in COVID-19. Whole-study context: Whether acute or convalescent, the COVID-19 samples came from the United States, Italy and Spain.

Sequenced by immunoSEQ multiplex PCR; TCRdb stores in-frame clones only, minus some. The sample contains 200,000 to 250,000 clones, roughly 80% of which appear only once. This receptor was identified in a woman in her 70s with acute or convalescent COVID-19. Sequenced: peripheral blood.

The CDR3 region has the DNA TGTGCCAGCAGTTCCCGCGGCGGGGCCCTCTACGAGCAGTACTTC. Translating gives CASSSRGGALYEQYF. The chain has TRBV3-1 (or the pseudogene TRBV3-2) and TRBJ2-7, with D perhaps TRBD2 (6 bases). There are 15 residues in the CDR3. V lost 6 bases and J 3 bases, leaving 18 bases between the germline ends. CDR1 and CDR2 (germline): LGHDT, YNNKEL (reference sequence).